These 28 T cell receptor beta chains share one sample of origin, sequenced in a study of T cells in Graves' hyperthyroidism and ophthalmopathy (dated by TCRdb to the late 2010s). Receptor amplification or capture employed multiplex PCR. The instrument was an Illumina HiSeq 2000. The TCR beta CDR3 regions were amplified from RNA transcripts. A first-round RT-PCR of the TCR CDR3 used the HTBI primer set with the Qiagen OneStep RT-PCR kit. TCRdb ran its own pipeline on the public reads, namely fastp trimming at Q25 and MiXCR clone calling, and kept in-frame beta chains. Merged by CDR3 protein, the rows form single entries marked with the most common genes and DNA. Across this sample there are about half a million distinct CDR3 sequences, with around 20% seen only once. The top ten constitute about 50% of the sample. The sequenced sample was blood. Every receptor here comes from a man between 35 and 55 years old with Graves' ophthalmopathy.

This chain links TRBV4-1 with TRBJ1-1; a weak D match, TRBD1 (6 bases). CDR1 is MGHRA and CDR2 is YSYEKL in the germline V gene. Trimming cost V 4 bases and J 10 bases, with 25 bases left between them. The CDR3 runs to 16 residues. The CDR3 nucleotides are TGCGCCAGCAGCCGCCCCTCGGAGGGGGGCGAGTTGGCAGCTTTCTTT. It codes for CASSRPSEGGELAAFF.

The chain links TRBV5-1 to TRBJ2-3; 9 bases agree with TRBD2. Germline V CDR1 and CDR2: SGHRS, YFSETQ. This CDR3 is built from 15 residues. V lost 4 bases to trimming and J lost 2 bases; unmatched junction nucleotides: 5. As DNA, the CDR3 is TGCGCCAGCAGCCATTTAGCGGGAGCCACAGATACGCAGTATTTT. Its protein product is CASSHLAGATDTQYF.

V is TRBV9 and J is TRBJ2-1; 7 positions match TRBD2. The CDR3 runs 16 residues. Germline-derived CDR1 and CDR2 are SGDLS and YYNGEE. The trim removed 0 bases at V and 0 bases at J, leaving 3 bases unmatched. The CDR3 DNA follows: TGTGCCAGCAGCGTAGCGGGCGGGGGCTCCTACAATGAGCAGTTCTTC. This sequence encodes CASSVAGGGSYNEQFF.

This clonotype was seen ten or more times. V gene TRBV28 combines with J gene TRBJ1-5, with D possibly matching TRBD1 (5 bases). Germline CDR1 MDHEN, CDR2 SYDVKM. Trimming took off 1 base at V and 6 bases at J, with 16 bases between the two ends. The CDR3 runs to 16 residues. The CDR3 nucleotides read TGTGCCAGCAGTTTATACGGGACCTACTGGGGTCAGCCCCAGCATTTT. Translated, it gives CASSLYGTYWGQPQHF.

CDR3 bases: TGCGCCAGCAGCTTGGGGAACGGGCCCTCCTACAATGAGCAGTTCTTC. Encoded protein: CASSLGNGPSYNEQFF. This chain connects TRBV5-1 to TRBJ2-1; D is undetermined. The CDR3 spans 16 residues. Germline assignment: CDR1 SGHRS and CDR2 YFSETQ. The germline V and J ends were trimmed by 0 bases and 0 bases, with 10 bases remaining between them.

This CDR3 reads CASSYSSTSGGDNRYEQYF. In DNA, the CDR3 is TGTGCCAGCAGTTACTCCTCGACTAGCGGGGGGGACAATCGCTACGAGCAGTACTTC. The chain combines TRBV6-2 or TRBV6-3 with TRBJ2-7, with 14 bases aligning to TRBD2. Germline V CDR1 and CDR2: MNHEY, SVGEGT. The junction had 10 bases not matched to a gene; V was cut back by 0 bases and J by 3 bases. The CDR3 runs 19 residues.

This chain joins TRBV6-1 and TRBJ1-6; D perhaps matches TRBD1 (6 bases). Trimming cost V 5 bases and J 2 bases, with 13 bases left between them. Germline V gives CDR1 MNHNS, CDR2 SASEGT. This CDR3 has 16 residues. CDR3 protein: CASSYSGVPYNSPLHF. As DNA, the CDR3 is TGTGCCAGCAGTTATTCAGGGGTGCCCTATAATTCACCCCTCCACTTT.

In this sample, this clonotype turned up a few times. The chain recombines TRBV7-9 with TRBJ2-1; D might be TRBD1 or TRBD2, each matching 6 bases. The CDR3 has 16 amino acids. With 0 bases removed from V and 7 bases from J, the gap between germline ends came to 16 bases. Germline CDR1 and CDR2: SEHNR and FQNEAQ (reference sequence). CDR3 coding DNA: TGTGCCAGCAGCTTAGCGGGGCAGGGGAGGTATAATGAGCAGTTCTTC. Residues: CASSLAGQGRYNEQFF.

This clonotype was counted at least ten times. This chain uses TRBV18 with TRBJ1-1; unclear D gene. CDR1 and CDR2 (germline): KGHSH, LQKENI. The CDR3 length is 15 residues. V was cut by 3 bases and J by 0 bases, with 11 bases left in between. Here the CDR3 DNA reads TGTGCCAGCTCACCTTTGAGGGCCGTGAACACTGAAGCTTTCTTT. It specifies CASSPLRAVNTEAFF.

The chain uses TRBV28 and TRBJ1-1, with TRBD1 matching 7 bases. Germline-derived CDR1 and CDR2 are MDHEN and SYDVKM. V was clipped by 4 bases and J by 5 bases; unmatched bases: 10. The CDR3 covers 15 residues. The CDR3 coding sequence is TGTGCCAGCAGTTCTTACACCCAGGGGGGGACTGAAGCTTTCTTT. This encodes CASSSYTQGGTEAFF. Full variable domain (rest looked up from reference TRBV28 and TRBJ1-1): DVKVTQSSRYLVKRTGEKVFLECVQDMDHENMFWYRQDPGLGLRLIYFSYDVKMKEKGDIPEGYSVSREKKERFSLILESASTNQTSMYLCASSSYTQGGTEAFFGQGTRLTVV.

This clonotype was observed many times. The chain combines TRBV18 with TRBJ2-3; 10 bases align to TRBD2. The CDR3 runs 16 residues. Germline CDR1 and CDR2: KGHSH and LQKENI. V trimming: 6 bases; J trimming: 0 bases; junction bases outside the gene matches: 6. The CDR3 loop is CASSTAGGASTDTQYF. Here the CDR3 DNA reads TGTGCCAGCTCCACAGCGGGAGGGGCGAGCACAGATACGCAGTATTTT. Full variable domain (remainder filled in from reference TRBV18 and TRBJ2-3): NAGVMQNPRHLVRRRGQEARLRCSPMKGHSHVYWYRQLPEEGLKFMVYLQKENIIDESGMPKERFSAEFPKEGPSILRIQQVVRGDSAAYFCASSTAGGASTDTQYFGPGTRLTVL.

In its sample, this clonotype was seen many times. The CDR3 region is CAFTEITGTANEKLFF. The CDR3 nucleotides read TGTGCCTTTACCGAGATCACGGGGACGGCTAATGAAAAACTGTTTTTT. The chain is built from TRBV2 and TRBJ1-4; tentatively, D is TRBD1 (5 bases). Trimming shortened V by 11 bases and J by 3 bases, and 22 bases separated the two germline ends. CDR1 SNHLY and CDR2 FYNNEI come from the germline V gene. This CDR3 is built from 16 residues.

This clonotype was observed a handful of times. The V gene is TRBV20-1, the J gene TRBJ2-4; TRBD2 is a possible D gene (6 bases). Trimming took 1 base from V and 8 from J, leaving 12 bases between them. The germline CDR1 and CDR2 sequences are DFQATT and SNEGSKA (reference sequence). CDR3 length: 13 residues. This CDR3 is CSARVGSGDIQYF. DNA of the CDR3: TGCAGTGCTAGAGTTGGTAGCGGTGACATTCAGTACTTC.

The chain carries TRBV5-6 and TRBJ2-3; no firm D call. The CDR3 covers 12 residues. CDR1 is SGHDT, CDR2 YYEEEE, per germline. V was cut by 3 bases and J by 5 bases, with 7 bases left in between. The CDR3 spells CASSSIIDTQYF. For the CDR3, the DNA is TGTGCCAGCAGCTCGATCATAGATACGCAGTATTTT.

The chain couples TRBV7-9 to TRBJ2-2; unclear D gene. The germline V gene encodes CDR1 SEHNR and CDR2 FQNEAQ (reference sequence). The V gene lost 1 base and the J gene lost 2 bases, with 8 bases spanning the gap. This CDR3 is built from 15 residues. The CDR3 DNA reads TGTGCCAGCAGCTTAGGCTGGGTAAACACCGGGGAGCTGTTTTTT. It encodes CASSLGWVNTGELFF.

This clonotype was recorded many times. The genes are TRBV27 and TRBJ2-7; the match to TRBD2 covers 11 bases. CDR1 MNHEY and CDR2 SMNVEV come from the germline V gene (reference sequence). This CDR3 is built from 15 residues. J was trimmed by 4 bases and V by 5 bases; bases with no gene match: 7. This chain's CDR3 is CASSPTSGSIYEQYF. In DNA form, the CDR3 reads TGTGCCAGCAGTCCCACTAGCGGGAGCATTTACGAGCAGTACTTC.

This clonotype appeared a few times. The chain uses TRBV7-3 and TRBJ2-2; 7 bases fit TRBD1. Per the germline V gene, CDR1 is SGHTA and CDR2 is FQGTGA. CDR3 length: 16 residues. The J segment lost 1 base and the V segment lost 3 bases, leaving 5 bases of the junction unmatched. CDR3 in DNA: TGTGCCAGCAGCTTGCTAGGGGGCAAGAACACCGGGGAGCTGTTTTTT. It yields the protein CASSLLGGKNTGELFF.

The rearrangement uses TRBV2 and TRBJ1-5, with TRBD1 identical over 7 bases. Germline loops: CDR1 SNHLY, CDR2 FYNNEI. J was trimmed by 6 bases and V by 6 bases; bases with no gene match: 20. The CDR3 sequence is 18 residues long. The CDR3 DNA follows: TGTGCCAGCAGGGAAACGAGGGACAGTCTTGATCTTGGTCAGCCCCAGCATTTT. Protein: CASRETRDSLDLGQPQHF.

Comment on this clonotype: A much more abundant neighbour one base away suggests this may be a read error. The rearrangement uses TRBV2 and TRBJ2-5; D possibly corresponds to TRBD2 (5 bases). This CDR3 spans 11 amino acids. Germline V gives CDR1 SNHLY, CDR2 FYNNEI. The CDR3: CASSAWETQCF. The CDR3 DNA is TGTGCCAGCAGTGCGTGGGAGACCCAGTGCTTC.

This clonotype was detected ten times or more. The chain employs TRBV7-9 and TRBJ2-5; a weak D match, TRBD2 (6 bases). The CDR3 runs 14 residues. Germline CDR1 reads SEHNR; CDR2 reads FQNEAQ (reference sequence). The V and J ends lost 5 bases and 5 bases respectively, with 15 bases between them. The chain's CDR3 is CASSPGGGVETQYF. The CDR3 nucleotides are TGTGCCAGCAGCCCCGGAGGAGGGGTCGAGACCCAGTACTTC.

Comments on this clonotype: Germline and junction disagree at one end, which may indicate a read error. V usage is TRBV5-5 and J usage is TRBJ2-2, with D unresolved. CDR1 and CDR2 from the germline V gene are SGHKS and YYEKEE (reference sequence). The CDR3 spans 13 residues. CDR3 sequence reads: CASTLVRFGELFF. CDR3 DNA sequence: TGTGCCAGCACCTTGGTACGGTTCGGGGAGCTGTTTTTT.

The chain is built from TRBV12-5 and TRBJ2-1, with TRBD2 matching over 9 bases. The CDR3 is 18 amino acids. Germline lookup yields CDR1 LGHNT and CDR2 FRNRAP. The junction had 11 bases not matched to a gene; V was cut back by 0 bases and J by 5 bases. Here the CDR3 reads CASGLVLSGGGAHNEQFF. The CDR3 DNA reads TGTGCTAGTGGTTTGGTACTGTCCGGCGGGGGGGCCCACAATGAGCAGTTCTTC.

The chain couples TRBV5-1 to TRBJ1-1; possible D gene TRBD1, 5 bases. CDR3 length equals 14 residues. Germline V CDR1 and CDR2: SGHRS, YFSETQ. Deletions cut 2 bases from V and 6 bases from J, with 14 bases between. The CDR3 region is CASSLPTGSPEAFF. The DNA for the CDR3 is TGCGCCAGCAGCTTACCTACAGGATCCCCTGAAGCTTTCTTT.

This clonotype has a count of ten or more. V and J are TRBV7-9 and TRBJ2-1, with D possibly being TRBD2 (5 bases). The CDR3 is 15 residues long. Germline CDR1 reads SEHNR; CDR2 reads FQNEAQ (reference sequence). Trimming took 3 bases from V and 6 from J, leaving 15 bases between them. For the CDR3, the DNA is TGTGCCAGCAGCTTCCCCCTAAGCGGCCTCAATGAGCAGTTCTTC. Protein: CASSFPLSGLNEQFF.

This clonotype was found a few times. This chain links TRBV2 with TRBJ2-1; D remains ambiguous. Looked up from germline, CDR1 is SNHLY and CDR2 is FYNNEI. V lost 3 bases and J lost 0, with 9 bases in between. The CDR3 spans 15 residues. The CDR3 nucleotides are TGTGCCAGCAGTGATTTAAGGAACTCCTACAATGAGCAGTTCTTC. Protein product: CASSDLRNSYNEQFF. Looking up the rest from reference TRBV2 and TRBJ2-1 gives the full variable domain: EPEVTQTPSHQVTQMGQEVILRCVPISNHLYFYWYRQILGQKVEFLVSFYNNEISEKSEIFDDQFSVERPDGSNFTLKIRSTKLEDSAMYFCASSDLRNSYNEQFFGPGTRLTVL.

This clonotype was seen more than once but under ten times. The V gene is TRBV27, the J gene TRBJ1-2, with TRBD1 matching over 7 bases. The CDR3 totals 14 residues. Germline V gives CDR1 MNHEY, CDR2 SMNVEV (reference sequence). V lost 6 bases to trimming and J lost 2 bases; unmatched junction nucleotides: 6. The CDR3 DNA reads as TGTGCCAGCAGAAGCTCGGGACAGAACTATGGCTACACCTTC. It translates to CASRSSGQNYGYTF.

Details on this clonotype: A much more abundant neighbour one base away suggests this may be a read error. The genes are TRBV27 and TRBJ2-1, with D tentatively TRBD1 (8 bases). The V gene's germline CDR1 is MNHEY and CDR2 SMNVEV (reference sequence). The CDR3 is 15 amino acids. CDR3 nucleotide sequence: TGTGCCACCAGTGGGGGGGGACAGGTCCTCAATGAGCAGTTCTTC. This gives the protein CATSGGGQVLNEQFF.

CDR3 DNA sequence: TGTGCCTCCTGGGACAGGGCTCGCACAGATACGCAGTATTTT. Its translation is CASWDRARTDTQYF. The V and J genes are TRBV10-3 and TRBJ2-3; 9 positions agree with TRBD1. The germline gives CDR1 ENHRY, CDR2 SYGVKD. The CDR3 is 14 amino acids. V was clipped by 11 bases and J by 1 base; unmatched bases: 7.